The 24 T cell receptor beta chains listed next were all sequenced from one sample in a study of blood T cell repertoires in COVID-19. Only in-frame clones appear in the TCRdb table, and some are missing; sequencing was by immunoSEQ multiplex PCR. Among around 15,000 clones listed, around nine tenths were seen once. Sequenced sample: peripheral blood. Receptor source: a man aged 60-69 years with active COVID-19.

This clone was detected a few times. The V call is TRBV5-1, the J call TRBJ1-1; 7 bases map to TRBD1. The germline gives CDR1 SGHRS, CDR2 YFSETQ. The CDR3 is 16 amino acids. Losses at the gene ends were 4 bases for V and 1 base for J; bases not matched to a gene: 10. The DNA for the CDR3 is TGCGCCAGCAGCCTGACCCCGGGACAGCAGAACACTGAAGCTTTCTTT. It specifies CASSLTPGQQNTEAFF.

This clone has a single count. V gene TRBV5-4 combines with J gene TRBJ1-4; 7 bases fit TRBD1. There are 14 residues in the CDR3. In germline, CDR1 is SGHNT, CDR2 YYREEE (reference sequence). V was pared by 4 bases and J by 8 bases, with 8 bases of the junction left unmatched. In DNA, the CDR3 is TGTGCCAGCAGCCAGACAGGGTTACCCGAAAAACTGTTTTTT. Its translation is CASSQTGLPEKLFF.

The rearrangement uses TRBV6-6 and TRBJ2-5, with a weak D call TRBD2 (7 bases). This CDR3 is built from 12 residues. The V gene's germline CDR1 is MNHNY and CDR2 SVGAGI (reference sequence). V was pared by 8 bases and J by 5 bases, with 12 bases between. CDR3: CASSQGGETQYF. As DNA, the CDR3 is TGTGCCAGCTCACAGGGAGGGGAGACCCAGTACTTC.

V and J are TRBV10-3 and TRBJ2-5, with 9 bases that match TRBD1. Germline loops: CDR1 ENHRY, CDR2 SYGVKD. V gave up 6 bases and J gave up 3 bases; unmatched junction bases: 5. CDR3 length equals 14 residues. As DNA, the CDR3 is TGTGCCATCAGCGCCGGGACAGGGAAAGAGACCCAGTACTTC. Amino acids: CAISAGTGKETQYF.

The gene calls are TRBV29-1 and TRBJ2-3; TRBD2 is a possible D gene (6 bases). The V and J ends lost 7 bases and 0 bases respectively, with 14 bases between them. Germline-derived CDR1 and CDR2 are SQVTM and ANQGSEA. This CDR3 comprises 14 residues. The CDR3 region is CSDGGGVSTDTQYF. For the CDR3, the DNA is TGCAGCGACGGGGGTGGGGTTAGCACAGATACGCAGTATTTT.

This clone was observed a single time. This chain joins TRBV14 and TRBJ1-6; D gene ambiguous. The V gene lost 4 bases and the J gene lost 3 bases, with 13 bases spanning the gap. The germline CDR1 and CDR2 sequences are SGHDN and FVKESK. The CDR3 length is 16 residues. The CDR3 nucleotides are TGTGCCAGCAGCCCCTACTCGTGGTACTATAATTCACCCCTCCACTTT. Protein sequence: CASSPYSWYYNSPLHF. Complete variable domain (other parts from reference TRBV14 and TRBJ1-6): EAGVTQFPSHSVIEKGQTVTLRCDPISGHDNLYWYRRVMGKEIKFLLHFVKESKQDESGMPNNRFLAERTGGTYSTLKVQPAELEDSGVYFCASSPYSWYYNSPLHFGNGTRLTVT.

This chain uses TRBV4-1 with TRBJ2-5, with 8 bases matching TRBD2. Per the germline V gene, CDR1 is MGHRA and CDR2 is YSYEKL. CDR3 size: 15 residues. Trimming removed 4 bases from V and 1 base from J; junction bases left unmatched: 5. The CDR3 DNA is TGCGCCAGCAGCCGCCCTAGCGGGCCCCAAGAGACCCAGTACTTC. Protein sequence: CASSRPSGPQETQYF.

This clone was recorded only once. This chain links TRBV4-1 with TRBJ2-1; 7 nucleotides agree with TRBD2. V dropped 7 bases and J dropped 6; count of bases not matched to a gene: 9. This CDR3 contains 14 residues. CDR1 is MGHRA and CDR2 is YSYEKL in the germline V gene. The CDR3 nucleotides are TGCGCCAGCACCTGGAGGGAGGGGCTCAATGAGCAGTTCTTC. Its translation: CASTWREGLNEQFF.

V gene TRBV7-9 combines with J gene TRBJ2-3; a weak D match, TRBD1 (6 bases). CDR3 length equals 13 residues. Germline CDR1 is SEHNR and CDR2 is FQNEAQ (reference sequence). V shed 5 bases and J shed 8 bases, with 14 bases lying between them. The CDR3 loop is CASSPDSPGTQYF. CDR3 in DNA: TGTGCCAGCAGCCCGGACAGCCCAGGTACGCAGTATTTT.

This chain uses TRBV27 with TRBJ2-7, with 7 positions matching TRBD1. Trimming at V came to 5 bases and at J to 6 bases, leaving 7 bases not matched to a gene. Germline assignment: CDR1 MNHEY and CDR2 SMNVEV (reference sequence). The CDR3 spans 13 residues. The CDR3 DNA reads as TGTGCCAGCAGTATTACAGGGGAACGCGAGCAGTACTTC. It encodes CASSITGEREQYF.

This chain joins TRBV9 and TRBJ2-4; TRBD1 might be the D (6 bases). CDR1 is SGDLS and CDR2 is YYNGEE in the germline V gene. V lost 4 bases, J lost 15 bases, and 26 bases lay in between. The CDR3 runs 15 residues. In nucleotides, the CDR3 is TGTGCCAGCAGCACCCACACCGGACTGACAGGATCTCGGTACTTC. Protein: CASSTHTGLTGSRYF. The full variable domain, rest sourced from reference TRBV9 and TRBJ2-4, is DSGVTQTPKHLITATGQRVTLRCSPRSGDLSVYWYQQSLDQGLQFLIQYYNGEERAKGNILERFSAQQFPDLHSELNLSSLELGDSALYFCASSTHTGLTGSRYFGAGTRLSVL.

The rearrangement links TRBV7-7 to TRBJ2-3, with TRBD1 as a possible D gene (6 bases). The CDR3 sequence is 17 residues long. Deletions cut 5 bases from V and 1 base from J, with 19 bases between. From germline, CDR1 is SSHAT and CDR2 FNYEAQ (reference sequence). The DNA for the CDR3 is TGTGCCAGCAGCGTGGGAGTGGGGGCTCCAGGCACAGATACGCAGTATTTT. Translation gives CASSVGVGAPGTDTQYF.

This CDR3 reads CASSLSPVGGAYEQYF. DNA of the CDR3: TGTGCCAGCAGTTTATCCCCCGTGGGAGGGGCATACGAGCAGTACTTC. The rearrangement joins TRBV27 to TRBJ2-7, with 7 bases aligning to TRBD2. V was pared by 0 bases and J by 4 bases, with 9 bases of the junction left unmatched. The germline V gene encodes CDR1 MNHEY and CDR2 SMNVEV (reference sequence). This CDR3 contains 16 residues.

The gene calls are TRBV9 and TRBJ2-5, with D maybe TRBD1 (5 bases). Germline V gene sequence: CDR1 SGDLS, CDR2 YYNGEE. CDR3 length equals 13 residues. V was trimmed by 5 bases and J by 4 bases, leaving 12 bases between them. The CDR3 DNA reads TGTGCCAGCAGTAGGGGCGATGGAGAGACCCAGTACTTC. Its translation: CASSRGDGETQYF.

This clone was seen a single time. The V call is TRBV5-6, the J call TRBJ1-1; TRBD1 matches 8 bases. CDR1 is SGHDT and CDR2 is YYEEEE in the germline V gene. The CDR3 sequence is 16 residues long. V was pared by 2 bases and J by 1 base, with 7 bases of the junction left unmatched. In DNA, the CDR3 is TGTGCCAGCAGCTTTAACAGGGGGTTGACGAACACTGAAGCTTTCTTT. Translation: CASSFNRGLTNTEAFF. Supplemented by reference TRBV5-6 and TRBJ1-1, the full variable domain reads DAGVTQSPTHLIKTRGQQVTLRCSPKSGHDTVSWYQQALGQGPQFIFQYYEEEERQRGNFPDRFSGHQFPNYSSELNVNALLLGDSALYLCASSFNRGLTNTEAFFGQGTRLTVV.

The chain combines TRBV2 with TRBJ1-4; D gene ambiguous. The V and J ends lost 6 bases and 1 base respectively, with 9 bases between them. Looked up from germline, CDR1 is SNHLY and CDR2 is FYNNEI. CDR3 length: 14 residues. The CDR3 loop is CASRQTVTNEKLFF. The CDR3 coding sequence is TGTGCCAGCAGACAGACGGTAACTAATGAAAAACTGTTTTTT.

The V gene is TRBV14, the J gene TRBJ1-1, with unresolved D. V lost 8 bases and J lost 0, with 13 bases in between. The CDR3 spans 14 residues. Germline V CDR1 and CDR2: SGHDN, FVKESK. Here the CDR3 reads CASSPWTVNTEAFF. The CDR3 DNA reads TGTGCCAGCTCACCTTGGACTGTGAACACTGAAGCTTTCTTT.

This clone was observed once. The genes are TRBV6-5 and TRBJ2-2; D not certain. V was pared by 6 bases and J by 1 base, with 3 bases between. The CDR3 length is 12 residues. The germline gives CDR1 MNHEY, CDR2 SVGAGI. The CDR3 DNA sequence: TGTGCCAGCAGCCAGAACACCGGGGAGCTGTTTTTT. This codes for CASSQNTGELFF.

The rearrangement uses TRBV14 and TRBJ1-1; weak D call: TRBD1 (5 bases). This CDR3 has 14 amino acids. CDR1 is SGHDN and CDR2 is FVKESK in the germline V gene. V lost 8 bases to trimming and J lost 3 bases, with 16 bases between them. The CDR3 sequence: CASRFTGRDTEAFF. The CDR3 DNA reads as TGTGCCAGCCGATTTACAGGAAGGGACACTGAAGCTTTCTTT.

The chain recombines TRBV10-1 with TRBJ2-7; 10 bases are a match to TRBD1. CDR3 length: 15 residues. CDR1 and CDR2 from the germline V gene are WNHNN and SYGVQD (reference sequence). The junction had 4 bases not matched to a gene; V was cut back by 4 bases and J by 1 base. The CDR3 coding sequence is TGCGCCAGCAGTGGTGGACAGGGGGTATCCTACGAGCAGTACTTC. It codes for CASSGGQGVSYEQYF.

CDR3 in amino acids: CASSQLDNEQFF. The CDR3 nucleotides read TGTGCCAGCAGCCAACTCGACAATGAGCAGTTCTTC. The chain is built from TRBV3-1 (or the pseudogene TRBV3-2) and TRBJ2-1; D remains unclear. Germline-derived CDR1 and CDR2 are LGHDT and YNNKEL (reference sequence). The CDR3 runs 12 residues. The ends were cut back, 2 bases at V and 5 bases at J, with 4 bases in the middle.

The rearrangement links TRBV10-3 to TRBJ1-1; 11 positions match TRBD1. The germline gives CDR1 ENHRY, CDR2 SYGVKD. The V segment lost 4 bases and the J segment 4 bases; nucleotides outside the gene matches: 2. The CDR3 is made up of 14 amino acids. The CDR3 bases are TGTGCCATCAGTGGGACAGGGGGCATCACTGAAGCTTTCTTT. Protein: CAISGTGGITEAFF.

The gene calls are TRBV27 and TRBJ1-2; D is perhaps TRBD1 (6 bases). V lost 6 bases to trimming and J lost 1 base, with 18 bases between them. The CDR3 covers 16 residues. The germline V gene encodes CDR1 MNHEY and CDR2 SMNVEV (reference sequence). CDR3: CASSVTRQEINYGYTF. The CDR3 nucleotides are TGTGCCAGCAGCGTCACAAGACAGGAGATTAACTATGGCTACACCTTC.

The chain couples TRBV3-1 (or the pseudogene TRBV3-2) to TRBJ1-1; tentatively, D is TRBD1 (6 bases). Germline CDR1 and CDR2: LGHDT and YNNKEL (reference sequence). There are 14 residues in the CDR3. V gave up 4 bases and J gave up 4 bases, with 13 bases separating them. The CDR3 nucleotides read TGTGCCAGCAGCCTAACAGGGAAGGGCACTGAAGCTTTCTTT. It specifies CASSLTGKGTEAFF.